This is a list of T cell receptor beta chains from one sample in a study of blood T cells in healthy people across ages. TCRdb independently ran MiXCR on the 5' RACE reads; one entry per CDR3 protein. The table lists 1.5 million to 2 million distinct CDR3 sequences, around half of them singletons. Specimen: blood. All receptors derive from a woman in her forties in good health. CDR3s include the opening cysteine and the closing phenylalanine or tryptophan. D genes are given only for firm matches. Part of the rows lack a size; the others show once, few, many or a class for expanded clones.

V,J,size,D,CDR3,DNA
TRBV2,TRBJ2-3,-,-,CASNKASTTDTQYF,TGTGCCAGCAACAAAGCGTCGACGACAGATACGCAGTATTTT
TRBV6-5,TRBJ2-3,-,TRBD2,CASNSRTSGGVVGHTDTQYF,TGTGCCAGCAATTCCCGGACTAGCGGGGGGGTTGTGGGGCACACAGATACGCAGTATTTT
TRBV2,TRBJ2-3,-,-,CASILRLLTDTQYF,TGTGCCAGCATTCTCAGACTCCTCACAGATACGCAGTATTTT
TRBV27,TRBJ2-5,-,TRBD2,CASSFRGTKLQETQYF,TGTGCCAGCAGTTTCCGAGGGACTAAGCTCCAAGAGACCCAGTACTTC
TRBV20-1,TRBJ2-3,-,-,CSARDFLAPTDTQYF,TGCAGTGCTAGAGATTTCCTCGCCCCCACAGATACGCAGTATTTT
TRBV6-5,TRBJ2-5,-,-,CASRLYRDVETQYF,TGTGCCAGCCGTCTTTACCGAGATGTGGAGACCCAGTACTTC
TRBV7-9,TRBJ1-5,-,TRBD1,CASSLVGTGHSNQPQHF,TGTGCCAGCAGCTTAGTGGGGACAGGGCATAGCAATCAGCCCCAGCATTTT
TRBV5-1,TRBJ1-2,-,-,CASSLVDRNVYGYTF,TGCGCCAGCAGCTTGGTCGACAGGAACGTTTATGGCTACACCTTC
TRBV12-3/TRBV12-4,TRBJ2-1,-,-,CASSLGLRGPSYNEQFF,TGTGCCAGCAGTTTAGGGTTAAGGGGACCTTCCTACAATGAGCAGTTCTTC
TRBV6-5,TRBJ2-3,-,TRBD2,CASSYSGLAPTDTQYF,TGTGCCAGCAGTTACTCGGGACTAGCACCCACAGATACGCAGTATTTT
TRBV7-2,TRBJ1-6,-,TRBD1,CASSPGTGSNSPLHF,TGTGCCAGCAGCCCAGGGACAGGAAGTAATTCACCCCTCCACTTT
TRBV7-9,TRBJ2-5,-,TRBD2,CASTLAGAETQYF,TGTGCCAGCACCCTAGCGGGGGCGGAGACCCAGTACTTC
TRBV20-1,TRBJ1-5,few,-,CSARDPGPQSFLNQPQHF,TGCAGTGCTAGAGACCCGGGACCGCAGTCCTTTCTAAATCAGCCCCAGCATTTT
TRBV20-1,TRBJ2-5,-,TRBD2,CSATRLAGGYQETQYF,TGCAGTGCTACCCGACTAGCGGGGGGGTACCAAGAGACCCAGTACTTC
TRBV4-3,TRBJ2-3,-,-,CASSQDLGRTDTRYF,TGCGCCAGCAGCCAAGATCTAGGTCGGACAGATACGCGGTATTTT
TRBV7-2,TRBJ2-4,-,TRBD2,CASSPGTSGGQSIQYF,TGTGCCAGCAGCCCCGGGACTAGCGGGGGTCAGAGCATTCAGTACTTC
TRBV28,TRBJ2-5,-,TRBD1,CASLSRGYQETQYF,TGTGCCAGCCTCAGCAGGGGGTACCAAGAGACCCAGTACTTC
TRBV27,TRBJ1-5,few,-,CASSLARRNQPQHF,TGTGCCAGCAGTTTAGCTAGACGCAATCAGCCCCAGCATTTT
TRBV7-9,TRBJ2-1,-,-,CASRHPRAVYNEQFF,TGTGCCAGCAGGCATCCGCGAGCGGTCTACAATGAGCAGTTCTTC
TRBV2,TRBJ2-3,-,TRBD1,CASSEVRGSTDTQYF,TGTGCCAGCAGTGAGGTCAGGGGGAGCACAGATACGCAGTATTTT
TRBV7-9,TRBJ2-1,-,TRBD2,CAIGTSGRSYNEQFF,TGTGCCATCGGGACTAGCGGGAGAAGCTACAATGAGCAGTTCTTC
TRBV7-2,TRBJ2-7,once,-,CASSGYDFTGSHEQYF,TGTGCCAGCAGCGGCTACGACTTCACAGGGTCCCACGAGCAGTACTTC
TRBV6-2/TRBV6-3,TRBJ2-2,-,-,CASSTRLGPGELFF,TGTGCCAGCAGTACGAGACTAGGCCCCGGGGAGCTGTTTTTT
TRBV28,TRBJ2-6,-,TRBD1,CASSSRPGQGRSGANVLTF,TGTGCCAGCAGTTCCAGGCCGGGACAGGGGCGCTCTGGGGCCAACGTCCTGACTTTC
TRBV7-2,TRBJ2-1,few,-,CASSSVLGVGNEQFF,TGTGCCAGCAGCTCTGTACTGGGGGTTGGGAATGAGCAGTTCTTC
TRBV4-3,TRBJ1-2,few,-,CASSQELGGSFYGYTF,TGCGCCAGCAGCCAAGAGCTTGGAGGGAGCTTCTATGGCTACACCTTC
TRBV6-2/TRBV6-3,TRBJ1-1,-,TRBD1,CASSFRGQKNTEAFF,TGTGCCAGCAGTTTCCGGGGACAGAAGAACACTGAAGCTTTCTTT
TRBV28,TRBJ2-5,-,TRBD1,CASTRDRGKETQYF,TGTGCCAGCACCCGGGACAGGGGGAAAGAGACCCAGTACTTC
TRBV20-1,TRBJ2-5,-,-,CSASPGGLGETQYF,TGCAGTGCTAGTCCCGGGGGCCTGGGAGAGACCCAGTACTTC